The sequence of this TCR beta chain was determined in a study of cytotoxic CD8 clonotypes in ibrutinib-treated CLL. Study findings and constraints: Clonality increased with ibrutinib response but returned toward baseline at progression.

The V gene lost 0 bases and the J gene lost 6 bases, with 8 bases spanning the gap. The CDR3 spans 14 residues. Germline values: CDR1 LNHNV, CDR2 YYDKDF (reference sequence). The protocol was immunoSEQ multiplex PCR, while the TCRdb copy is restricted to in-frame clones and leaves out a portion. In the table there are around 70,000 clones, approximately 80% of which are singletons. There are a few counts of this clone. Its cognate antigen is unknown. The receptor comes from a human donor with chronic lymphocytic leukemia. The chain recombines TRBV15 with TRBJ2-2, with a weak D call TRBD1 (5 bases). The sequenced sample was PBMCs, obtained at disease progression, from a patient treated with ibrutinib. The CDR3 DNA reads TGTGCCACCAGCAGAGAATGGGGCTCCGGGGAGCTGTTTTTT. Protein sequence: CATSREWGSGELFF.